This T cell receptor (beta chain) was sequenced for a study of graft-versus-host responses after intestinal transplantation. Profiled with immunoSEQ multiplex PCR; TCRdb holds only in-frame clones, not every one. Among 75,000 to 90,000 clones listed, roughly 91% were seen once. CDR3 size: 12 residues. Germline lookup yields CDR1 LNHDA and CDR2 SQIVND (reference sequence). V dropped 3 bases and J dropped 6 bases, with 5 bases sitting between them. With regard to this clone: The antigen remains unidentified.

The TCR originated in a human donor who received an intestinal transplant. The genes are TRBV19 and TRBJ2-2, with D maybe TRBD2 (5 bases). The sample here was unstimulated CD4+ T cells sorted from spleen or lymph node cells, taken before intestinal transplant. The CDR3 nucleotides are TGTGCCAGTAGTATGAGGGCCGGGGAGCTGTTTTTT. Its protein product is CASSMRAGELFF. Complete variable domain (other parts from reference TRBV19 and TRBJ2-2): DGGITQSPKYLFRKEGQNVTLSCEQNLNHDAMYWYRQDPGQGLRLIYYSQIVNDFQKGDIAEGYSVSREKKESFPLTVTSAQKNPTAFYLCASSMRAGELFFGEGSRLTVL.